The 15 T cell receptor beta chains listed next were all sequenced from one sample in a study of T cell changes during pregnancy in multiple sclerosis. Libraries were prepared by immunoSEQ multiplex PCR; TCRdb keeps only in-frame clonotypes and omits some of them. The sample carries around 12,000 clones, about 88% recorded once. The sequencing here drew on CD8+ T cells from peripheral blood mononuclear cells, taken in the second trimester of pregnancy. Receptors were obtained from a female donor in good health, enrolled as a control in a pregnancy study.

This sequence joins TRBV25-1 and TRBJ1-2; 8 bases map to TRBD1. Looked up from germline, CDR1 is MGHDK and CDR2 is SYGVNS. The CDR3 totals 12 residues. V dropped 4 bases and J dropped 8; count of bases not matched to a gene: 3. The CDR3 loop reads CASSVDRGGYTF. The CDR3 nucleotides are TGTGCCAGCAGTGTCGACAGGGGCGGCTACACCTTC.

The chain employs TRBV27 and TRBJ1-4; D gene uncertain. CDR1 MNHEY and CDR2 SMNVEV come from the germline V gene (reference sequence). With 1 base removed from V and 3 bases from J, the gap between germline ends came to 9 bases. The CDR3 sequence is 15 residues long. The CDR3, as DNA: TGTGCCAGCAGTTTATTGGGCCCCCCTAATGAAAAACTGTTTTTT. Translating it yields CASSLLGPPNEKLFF.

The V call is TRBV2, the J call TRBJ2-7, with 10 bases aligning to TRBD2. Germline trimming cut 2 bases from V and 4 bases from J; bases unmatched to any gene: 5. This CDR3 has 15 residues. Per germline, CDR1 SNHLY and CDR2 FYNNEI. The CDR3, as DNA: TGTGCCAGCAGTGAAAGGACTAGCGGATTATACGAGCAGTACTTC. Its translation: CASSERTSGLYEQYF.

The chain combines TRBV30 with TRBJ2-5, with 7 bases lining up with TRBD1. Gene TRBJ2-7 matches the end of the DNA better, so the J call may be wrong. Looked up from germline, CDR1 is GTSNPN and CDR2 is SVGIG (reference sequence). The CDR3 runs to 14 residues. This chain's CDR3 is CAWDLTGTAYEQYF. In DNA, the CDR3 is TGTGCCTGGGATTTGACCGGGACAGCCTACGAGCAGTACTTC.

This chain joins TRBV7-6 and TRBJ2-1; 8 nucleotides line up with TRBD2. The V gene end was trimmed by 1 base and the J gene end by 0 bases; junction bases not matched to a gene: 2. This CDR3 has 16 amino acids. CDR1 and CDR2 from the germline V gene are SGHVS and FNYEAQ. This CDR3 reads CASSLEAGGSYNEQFF. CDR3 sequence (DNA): TGTGCCAGCAGCTTAGAGGCGGGGGGCTCCTACAATGAGCAGTTCTTC.

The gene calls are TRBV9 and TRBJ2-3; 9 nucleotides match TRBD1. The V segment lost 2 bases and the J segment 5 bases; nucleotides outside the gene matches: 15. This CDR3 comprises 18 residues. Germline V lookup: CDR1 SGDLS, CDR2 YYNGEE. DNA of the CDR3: TGTGCCAGCAGCGTTGAGGACAGGGGACAACCACACGGAGATACGCAGTATTTT. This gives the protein CASSVEDRGQPHGDTQYF.

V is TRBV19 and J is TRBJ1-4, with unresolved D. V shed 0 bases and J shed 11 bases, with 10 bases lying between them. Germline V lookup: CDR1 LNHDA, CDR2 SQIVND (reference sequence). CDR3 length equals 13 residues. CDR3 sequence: CASSIDLGEKLFF. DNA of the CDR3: TGTGCCAGTAGTATAGATCTCGGGGAGAAACTGTTTTTT.

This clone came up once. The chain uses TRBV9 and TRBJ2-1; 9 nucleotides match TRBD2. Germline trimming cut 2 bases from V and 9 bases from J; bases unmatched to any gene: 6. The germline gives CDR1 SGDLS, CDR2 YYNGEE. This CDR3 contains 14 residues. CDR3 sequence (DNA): TGTGCCAGCAGCGTGGGTAGCGGGGGTGTTGAGCAGTTCTTC. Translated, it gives CASSVGSGGVEQFF.

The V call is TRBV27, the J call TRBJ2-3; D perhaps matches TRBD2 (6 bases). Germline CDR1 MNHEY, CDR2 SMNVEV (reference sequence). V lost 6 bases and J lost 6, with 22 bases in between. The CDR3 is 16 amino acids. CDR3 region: CASSLGRVYRGDTQYF. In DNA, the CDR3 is TGTGCCAGCAGCCTAGGGCGGGTTTACCGGGGGGATACGCAGTATTTT.

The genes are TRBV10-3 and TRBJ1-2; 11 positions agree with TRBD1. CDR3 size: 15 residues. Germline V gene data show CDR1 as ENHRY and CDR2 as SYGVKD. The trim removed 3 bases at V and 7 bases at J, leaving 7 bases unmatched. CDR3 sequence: CAISDLDRGLGGYTF. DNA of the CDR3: TGTGCCATCAGTGATTTGGACAGGGGGCTTGGTGGCTACACCTTC.

In DNA, the CDR3 is TGTGCCAGCAGTTACGCGTCCACGAACACTGAAGCTTTCTTT. Its translation: CASSYASTNTEAFF. The chain joins TRBV6-5 to TRBJ1-1; D is ambiguous. The germline V gene encodes CDR1 MNHEY and CDR2 SVGAGI. The CDR3 contains 14 residues. V lost 2 bases and J lost 1, with 8 bases in between.

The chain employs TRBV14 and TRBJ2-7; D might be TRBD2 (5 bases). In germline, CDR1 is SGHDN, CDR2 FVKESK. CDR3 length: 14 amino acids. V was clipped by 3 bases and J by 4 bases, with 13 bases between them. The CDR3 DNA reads TGTGCCAGCAGCCAGAGACTAAACCTATACGAGCAGTACTTC. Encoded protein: CASSQRLNLYEQYF.

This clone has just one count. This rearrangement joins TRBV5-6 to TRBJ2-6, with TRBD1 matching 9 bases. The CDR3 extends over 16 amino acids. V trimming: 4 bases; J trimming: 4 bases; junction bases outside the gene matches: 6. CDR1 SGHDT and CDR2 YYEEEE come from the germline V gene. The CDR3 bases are TGTGCCAGCAGCGCTCGGACAGGGGAAGGGGCCAACGTCCTGACTTTC. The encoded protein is CASSARTGEGANVLTF.

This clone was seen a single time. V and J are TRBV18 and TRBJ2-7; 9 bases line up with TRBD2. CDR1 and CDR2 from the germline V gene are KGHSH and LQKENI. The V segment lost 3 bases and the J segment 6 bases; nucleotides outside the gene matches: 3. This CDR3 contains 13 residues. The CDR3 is CASSPGLAIEQYF. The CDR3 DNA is TGTGCCAGCTCACCGGGACTAGCAATCGAGCAGTACTTC.

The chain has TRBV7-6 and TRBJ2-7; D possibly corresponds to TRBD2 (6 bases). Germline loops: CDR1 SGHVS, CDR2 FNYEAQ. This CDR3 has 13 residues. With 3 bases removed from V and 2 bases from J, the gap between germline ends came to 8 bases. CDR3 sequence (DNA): TGTGCCAGCAGCTTCGGGGAGGCCTACGAGCAGTACTTC. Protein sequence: CASSFGEAYEQYF.